These T cell receptor beta chains were read from a single sample in a study of beta chain features in type 1 diabetes. Profiling relied on immunoSEQ multiplex PCR, and the TCRdb table lists in-frame clones only, not all of them. The sample records 55,000 to 80,000 clones, approximately 50% being singletons. The material sequenced was central memory CD4+ T cells from blood. The source is a man aged 25 to 40 with type 1 diabetes. CDR3s include the opening cysteine and the closing phenylalanine or tryptophan. The order of the fields is clone size, V gene, J gene, D gene, CDR3 DNA, CDR3 protein. D genes are given only for firm matches. Clone size is given for some rows only: seen once, a few or many times, or a class if the clone is expanded.

>few|TRBV5-1|TRBJ2-2|.
TGCGCCAGCTACTCCGAACAGGGCCCGAACACCGGGGAGCTGTTTTTT
CASYSEQGPNTGELFF
>.|TRBV15|TRBJ1-5|.
TGTGCCACCAGCAGAGATCAACAGCCCCAGCATTTT
CATSRDQQPQHF
>once|TRBV6-1|TRBJ2-4|TRBD2
TGTGCCAGCAGTGAATGGGCTAGCGGGAATCCCGGCGCCAAAAACATTCAGTACTTC
CASSEWASGNPGAKNIQYF
>.|TRBV10-3|TRBJ2-6|.
TGTGCCATCAGTAACGACAACTCTGGGGCCAACGTCCTGACTTTC
CAISNDNSGANVLTF
>few|TRBV5-1|TRBJ1-1|TRBD1
TGCGCCAGCAGCTGGGCCGGGACAGGGAACACTGAAGCTTTCTTT
CASSWAGTGNTEAFF
>.|TRBV30|TRBJ2-1|.
TGTGCCTGGAGGCAAACGGGAAGGTCCTACAATGAGCAGTTCTTC
CAWRQTGRSYNEQFF
>.|TRBV9|TRBJ1-1|TRBD1
TGTGCCAGCACCATGGGACAGGGGGGCACTGAAGCTTTCTTT
CASTMGQGGTEAFF
>.|TRBV5-6|TRBJ2-7|TRBD1
TGTGCCAGCAGCCCGGACAGGGCGGCCGACGAGCAGTACTTC
CASSPDRAADEQYF
>.|TRBV7-9|TRBJ1-6|.
TGTGCCAGCAGCTTCTTGAATTCACCCCTCCACTTT
CASSFLNSPLHF
>few|TRBV2|TRBJ2-2|TRBD2
TGTGCCAGCCGGGGGGGGAAGAACACCGGGGAGCTGTTTTTT
CASRGGKNTGELFF
>few|TRBV4-1|TRBJ2-5|TRBD2
TGCGCCAGCAGCCAGGACCAGGGACTAGGTGGGGAGACCCAGTACTTC
CASSQDQGLGGETQYF
>.|TRBV6-5|TRBJ1-1|.
TGTGCCAGCAGTTACGACAGGATGAACACTGAAGCTTTCTTT
CASSYDRMNTEAFF
>.|TRBV27|TRBJ1-5|.
TGTGCCAGCAGTTTACGGAGGGCCGCGAAGCCCCAGCATTTT
CASSLRRAAKPQHF
>.|TRBV25-1|TRBJ2-2|TRBD1
TGTGCCAGCAGTGAATTTTGGACAGGGGGTACCGGGGAGCTGTTTTTT
CASSEFWTGGTGELFF
>.|TRBV5-1|TRBJ2-1|.
TGCGCCAGCAGCCTTGACAATGAGCAGTTCTTC
CASSLDNEQFF